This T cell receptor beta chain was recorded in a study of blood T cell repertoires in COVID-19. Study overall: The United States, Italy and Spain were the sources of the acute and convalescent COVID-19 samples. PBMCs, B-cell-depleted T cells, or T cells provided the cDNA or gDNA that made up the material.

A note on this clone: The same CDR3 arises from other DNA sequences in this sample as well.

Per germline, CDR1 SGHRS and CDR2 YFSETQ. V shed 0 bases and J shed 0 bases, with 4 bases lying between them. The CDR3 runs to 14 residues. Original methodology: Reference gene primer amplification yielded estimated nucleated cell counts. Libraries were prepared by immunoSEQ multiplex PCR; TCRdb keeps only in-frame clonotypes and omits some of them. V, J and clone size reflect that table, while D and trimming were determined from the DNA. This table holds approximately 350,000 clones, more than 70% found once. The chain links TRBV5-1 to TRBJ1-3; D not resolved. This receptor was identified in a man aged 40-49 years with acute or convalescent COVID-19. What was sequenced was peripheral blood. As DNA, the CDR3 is TGCGCCAGCAGCTTGGGGAGCTCTGGAAACACCATATATTTT. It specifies CASSLGSSGNTIYF. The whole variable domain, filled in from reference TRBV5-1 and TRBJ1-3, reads KAGVTQTPRYLIKTRGQQVTLSCSPISGHRSVSWYQQTPGQGLQFLFEYFSETQRNKGNFPGRFSGRQFSNSRSEMNVSTLELGDSALYLCASSLGSSGNTIYFGEGSWLTVV.